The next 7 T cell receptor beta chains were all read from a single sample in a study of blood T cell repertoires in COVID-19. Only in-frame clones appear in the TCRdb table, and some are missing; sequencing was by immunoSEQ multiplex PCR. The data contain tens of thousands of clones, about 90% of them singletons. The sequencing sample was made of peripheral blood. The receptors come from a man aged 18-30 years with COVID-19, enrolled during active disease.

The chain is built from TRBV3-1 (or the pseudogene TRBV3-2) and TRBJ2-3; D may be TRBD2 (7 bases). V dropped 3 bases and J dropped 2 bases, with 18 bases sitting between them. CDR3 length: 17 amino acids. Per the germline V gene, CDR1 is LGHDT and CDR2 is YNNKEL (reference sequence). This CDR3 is CASSQPVGGGPTDTQYF. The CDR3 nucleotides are TGTGCCAGCAGCCAGCCGGTAGGGGGGGGACCCACAGATACGCAGTATTTT.

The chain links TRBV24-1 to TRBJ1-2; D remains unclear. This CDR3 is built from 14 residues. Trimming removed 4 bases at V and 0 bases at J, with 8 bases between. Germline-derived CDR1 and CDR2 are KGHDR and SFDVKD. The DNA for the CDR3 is TGTGCCACCAGTGAAGGCGGAGCTAACTATGGCTACACCTTC. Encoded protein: CATSEGGANYGYTF.

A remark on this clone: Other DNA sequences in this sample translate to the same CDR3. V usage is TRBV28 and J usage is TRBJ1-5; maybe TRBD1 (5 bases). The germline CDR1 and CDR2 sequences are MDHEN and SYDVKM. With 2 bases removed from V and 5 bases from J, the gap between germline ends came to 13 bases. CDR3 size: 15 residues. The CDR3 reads CASSLLSRVDQPQHF. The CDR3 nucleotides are TGTGCCAGCAGTTTACTGTCCAGGGTTGATCAGCCCCAGCATTTT.

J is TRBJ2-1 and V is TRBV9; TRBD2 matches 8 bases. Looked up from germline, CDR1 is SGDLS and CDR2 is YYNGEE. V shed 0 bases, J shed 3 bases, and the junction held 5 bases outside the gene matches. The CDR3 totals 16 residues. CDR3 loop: CASSVEGSGIYNEQFF. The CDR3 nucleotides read TGTGCCAGCAGCGTAGAAGGTAGCGGGATCTACAATGAGCAGTTCTTC. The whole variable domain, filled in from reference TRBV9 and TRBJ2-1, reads DSGVTQTPKHLITATGQRVTLRCSPRSGDLSVYWYQQSLDQGLQFLIQYYNGEERAKGNILERFSAQQFPDLHSELNLSSLELGDSALYFCASSVEGSGIYNEQFFGPGTRLTVL.

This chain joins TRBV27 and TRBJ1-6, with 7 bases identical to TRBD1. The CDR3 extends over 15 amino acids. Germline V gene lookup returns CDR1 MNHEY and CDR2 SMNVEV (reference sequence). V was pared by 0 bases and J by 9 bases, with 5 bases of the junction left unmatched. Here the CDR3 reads CASSLSTGKSSPLHF. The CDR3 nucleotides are TGTGCCAGCAGTTTATCGACAGGGAAAAGTTCACCCCTCCACTTT.

In nucleotides, the CDR3 is TGCAGCGTTAGCGGGAGGGTGAAAGATACGCAGTATTTT. Its translation is CSVSGRVKDTQYF. The chain links TRBV29-1 to TRBJ2-3; 10 bases line up with TRBD2. This CDR3 is 13 amino acids long. Per germline, CDR1 SQVTM and CDR2 ANQGSEA. J was trimmed by 5 bases and V by 5 bases; bases with no gene match: 4.

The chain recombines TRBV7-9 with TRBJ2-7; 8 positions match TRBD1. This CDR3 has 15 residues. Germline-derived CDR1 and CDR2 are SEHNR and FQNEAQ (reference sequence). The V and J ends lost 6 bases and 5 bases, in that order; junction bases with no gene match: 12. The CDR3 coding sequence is TGTGCCAGCAGAACGGACAGGGAGTTCACCCACGAGCAGTACTTC. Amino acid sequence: CASRTDREFTHEQYF.